This T cell receptor (beta chain) was observed in a study of cytomegalovirus exposure and HLA in healthy donors. Study at large: In a previous analysis, approximately 110 million unique TCR beta sequences were found from roughly 180 million T cells. Study observations and caveats: The study had only CMV serostatus as immune exposure information. Analyzed later, most CMV-associated TCR beta chains appeared HLA-restricted.

Note on this clone: Its cognate antigen is unknown.

V was trimmed by 2 bases and J by 5 bases, leaving 10 bases between them. CDR3 length equals 14 residues. The germline V gene has CDR1 KGHSH and CDR2 LQKENI. Vbeta (60) and Jbeta (13) primers were used in the PCR. In the authors' workflow: Counted up in a later analysis, unique TCR beta chains came to about 83 million, with roughly 11 million shared. Generated by immunoSEQ multiplex PCR, the TCRdb table keeps only in-frame clones and is missing some. V, J and clone size are those of that table, while D and trimming were read from the DNA. The sample contains about 120,000 clones, about 86% of which appear only once.

Sequencing was carried out using PBMCs. The source of this sequence is a woman aged 25-40 years in good health and CMV-seronegative. The chain combines TRBV18 with TRBJ1-5; unclear D gene. The CDR3 loop is CASSPAGKDQPQHF. In DNA, the CDR3 is TGTGCCAGCTCACCAGCGGGAAAAGATCAGCCCCAGCATTTT. Drawing the rest from reference TRBV18 and TRBJ1-5, the complete variable domain is NAGVMQNPRHLVRRRGQEARLRCSPMKGHSHVYWYRQLPEEGLKFMVYLQKENIIDESGMPKERFSAEFPKEGPSILRIQQVVRGDSAAYFCASSPAGKDQPQHFGDGTRLSIL.